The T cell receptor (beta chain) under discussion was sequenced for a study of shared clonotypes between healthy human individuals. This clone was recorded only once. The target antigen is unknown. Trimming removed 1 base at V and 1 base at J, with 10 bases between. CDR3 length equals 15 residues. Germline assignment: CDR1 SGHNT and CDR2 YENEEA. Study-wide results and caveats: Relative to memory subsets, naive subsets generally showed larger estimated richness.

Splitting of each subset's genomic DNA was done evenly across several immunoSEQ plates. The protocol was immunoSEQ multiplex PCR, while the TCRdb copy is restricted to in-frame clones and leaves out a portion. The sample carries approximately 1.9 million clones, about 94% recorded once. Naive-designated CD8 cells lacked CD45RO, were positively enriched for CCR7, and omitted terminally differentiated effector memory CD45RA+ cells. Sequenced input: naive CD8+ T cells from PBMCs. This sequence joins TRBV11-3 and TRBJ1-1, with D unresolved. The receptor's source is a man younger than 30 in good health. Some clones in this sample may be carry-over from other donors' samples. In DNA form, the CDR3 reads TGTGCCAGCAGCTTAGGAGAGCAGCGGAACACTGAAGCTTTCTTT. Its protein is CASSLGEQRNTEAFF.